One and the same sample provided the 14 T cell receptor beta chains below, sequenced in a study of CD8 T cells in Susac syndrome. An input of 0.5 to 1 ug of RNA was subjected to reverse transcription using random hexamers. One entry per CDR3 protein results from TCRdb running MiXCR on the immunoSEQ multiplex PCR reads. The sample lists a few hundred thousand distinct CDR3 sequences, 95% occurring once. The material sequenced was CD4+ T cells from PBMCs. These receptors all come from a human donor with multiple sclerosis.

The chain recombines TRBV6-6 with TRBJ2-7; D might be TRBD1 or TRBD2, each matching 5 bases. The CDR3 length is 13 residues. V shed 6 bases and J shed 0 bases, with 9 bases lying between them. Germline V gives CDR1 MNHNY, CDR2 SVGAGI (reference sequence). The CDR3 DNA is TGTGCCAGCAGCCGGGACCACTCCTACGAGCAGTACTTC. Translation: CASSRDHSYEQYF.

The CDR3 DNA is TGTGCCTGGAAGTTGGGACTAGCGGGAGAGACCCAGTACTTC. The encoded protein is CAWKLGLAGETQYF. The rearrangement uses TRBV30 and TRBJ2-5, with TRBD2 matching over 12 bases. The germline CDR1 and CDR2 sequences are GTSNPN and SVGIG (reference sequence). The CDR3 has 14 amino acids. The V and J ends lost 4 bases and 4 bases, in that order; junction bases with no gene match: 4.

The CDR3 reads CASSVGQLNGNTIYF. DNA of the CDR3: TGTGCCAGCAGTGTTGGGCAGCTCAATGGAAACACCATATATTTT. The chain couples TRBV2 to TRBJ1-3; no clear D gene. Trimming took off 4 bases at V and 3 bases at J, with 13 bases between the two ends. The CDR3 runs 15 residues. Germline lookup yields CDR1 SNHLY and CDR2 FYNNEI.

The genes are TRBV6-5 and TRBJ1-1; weak D call: TRBD1 (6 bases). The CDR3 has 11 amino acids. V was shortened by 6 bases and J by 7 bases, with 9 bases between the two germline ends. CDR1 is MNHEY, CDR2 SVGAGI, per germline. CDR3 residues: CASRDRREAFF. The CDR3 coding sequence is TGTGCCAGCAGAGACAGGCGTGAAGCTTTCTTT.

The CDR3 bases are TGCAGTGCTTTACAGGGACGCAGCACAGATACGCAGTATTTT. This sequence encodes CSALQGRSTDTQYF. The J gene is TRBJ2-3, the V gene TRBV20-1, with D possibly being TRBD1 (6 bases). The CDR3 covers 14 residues. V was clipped by 5 bases and J by 0 bases, with 12 bases between them. CDR1 and CDR2 from the germline V gene are DFQATT and SNEGSKA (reference sequence).

The rearrangement uses TRBV20-1 and TRBJ2-1; the match to TRBD2 covers 11 bases. The junction had 6 bases not matched to a gene; V was cut back by 1 base and J by 4 bases. The CDR3 consists of 16 residues. Germline values: CDR1 DFQATT, CDR2 SNEGSKA (reference sequence). CDR3 DNA sequence: TGCAGTGCTAGAGCCCCTAGCGGGGGGCTTTACAATGAGCAGTTCTTC. Amino acid sequence: CSARAPSGGLYNEQFF.

The rearrangement links TRBV20-1 to TRBJ2-7; 12 nucleotides line up with TRBD2. After removal of 5 bases from V and 11 bases from J, the junction contained 10 bases not matched to a gene. CDR1 is DFQATT and CDR2 is SNEGSKA in the germline V gene (reference sequence). The CDR3 has 13 residues. The DNA of the CDR3 is TGCAGTGCTTTTCTAGCGGGAGGGCCAACGGAGTACTTC. As protein: CSAFLAGGPTEYF.

The chain recombines TRBV2 with TRBJ2-2, with a tentative D call TRBD2 (6 bases). CDR1 SNHLY and CDR2 FYNNEI come from the germline V gene. CDR3 length: 16 residues. V lost 3 bases and J 2 bases, leaving 13 bases between the germline ends. DNA of the CDR3: TGTGCCAGCAGTGAGCTAGCGTTGGTAAACACCGGGGAGCTGTTTTTT. This translates into CASSELALVNTGELFF.

V gene TRBV3-1 combines with J gene TRBJ2-1, with D unresolved. Trimming pared 0 bases from V and 4 bases from J, leaving 10 bases between. This CDR3 region has 15 residues. Germline V gene sequence: CDR1 LGHDT, CDR2 YNNKEL (reference sequence). The CDR3 nucleotides are TGTGCCAGCAGCCAAGAAGGATCTCAGTACAATGAGCAGTTCTTC. Amino acids: CASSQEGSQYNEQFF.

This clonotype was picked up one time. The chain joins TRBV30 to TRBJ2-7; 9 bases are shared with TRBD1. Germline lookup yields CDR1 GTSNPN and CDR2 SVGIG (reference sequence). Trimming at V came to 6 bases and at J to 3 bases, leaving 6 bases not matched to a gene. The length of the CDR3 is 13 residues. CDR3 nucleotide sequence: TGTGCCTGTGACAGGGGGGGACTCTACGAGCAGTACTTC. Translated: CACDRGGLYEQYF. Full variable domain (rest looked up from reference TRBV30 and TRBJ2-7): SQTIHQWPATLVQPVGSPLSLECTVEGTSNPNLYWYRQAAGRGLQLLFYSVGIGQISSEVPQNLSASRPQDRQFILSSKKLLLSDSGFYLCACDRGGLYEQYFGPGTRLTVT.

The chain uses TRBV4-2 and TRBJ1-5; D remains unclear. Germline V gene data show CDR1 as LGHNA and CDR2 as YNFKEQ. The CDR3 sequence is 16 residues long. V lost 1 base and J lost 0, with 10 bases in between. CDR3 nucleotides: TGTGCCAGCAGCCAAGGGGCCCCGTATAGCAATCAGCCCCAGCATTTT. Amino acid sequence: CASSQGAPYSNQPQHF.

The rearrangement joins TRBV27 to TRBJ2-7, with 10 positions matching TRBD1. The CDR3 totals 14 residues. With 6 bases clipped from V and 7 bases from J, the junction kept 9 bases outside the gene matches. Germline V gene data show CDR1 as MNHEY and CDR2 as SMNVEV (reference sequence). As DNA, the CDR3 is TGTGCCAGCAGAAGGACAGGGGGGCATGGAGAGCAGTACTTC. It translates to CASRRTGGHGEQYF.

The chain links TRBV18 to TRBJ1-5; D perhaps matches TRBD1 (6 bases). The germline V gene has CDR1 KGHSH and CDR2 LQKENI. CDR3 length: 14 residues. V dropped 3 bases and J dropped 3 bases, with 9 bases sitting between them. Here the CDR3 DNA reads TGTGCCAGCTCACCCGGGACACTCAATCAGCCCCAGCATTTT. It translates to CASSPGTLNQPQHF.

The rearrangement joins TRBV7-2 to TRBJ1-5; D not resolved. Per germline, CDR1 SGHTA and CDR2 FQGNSA. The CDR3 loop spans 13 amino acids. Trimming left V 7 bases short and J 7 bases short, with 14 bases between. CDR3 bases: TGTGCCAGCACCAAAACCGACGGCCAGCCCCAGCATTTT. This codes for CASTKTDGQPQHF.